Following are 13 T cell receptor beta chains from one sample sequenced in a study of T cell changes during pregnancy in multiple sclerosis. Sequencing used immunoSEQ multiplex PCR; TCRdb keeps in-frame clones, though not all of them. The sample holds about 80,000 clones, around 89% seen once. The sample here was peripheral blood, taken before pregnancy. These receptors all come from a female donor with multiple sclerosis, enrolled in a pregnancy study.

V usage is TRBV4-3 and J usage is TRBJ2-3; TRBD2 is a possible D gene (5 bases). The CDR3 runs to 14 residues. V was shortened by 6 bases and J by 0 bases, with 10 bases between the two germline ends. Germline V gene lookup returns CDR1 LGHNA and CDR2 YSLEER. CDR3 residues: CASSPRGSTDTQYF. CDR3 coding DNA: TGCGCCAGCAGTCCACGGGGTAGCACAGATACGCAGTATTTT.

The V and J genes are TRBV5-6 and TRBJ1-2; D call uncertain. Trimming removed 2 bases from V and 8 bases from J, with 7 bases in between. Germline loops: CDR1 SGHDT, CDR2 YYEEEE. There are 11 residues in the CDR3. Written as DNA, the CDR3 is TGTGCCAGCAGCTTCCACTCGGGCTACACCTTC. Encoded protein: CASSFHSGYTF. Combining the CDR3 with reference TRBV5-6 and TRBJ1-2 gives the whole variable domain DAGVTQSPTHLIKTRGQQVTLRCSPKSGHDTVSWYQQALGQGPQFIFQYYEEEERQRGNFPDRFSGHQFPNYSSELNVNALLLGDSALYLCASSFHSGYTFGSGTRLTVV.

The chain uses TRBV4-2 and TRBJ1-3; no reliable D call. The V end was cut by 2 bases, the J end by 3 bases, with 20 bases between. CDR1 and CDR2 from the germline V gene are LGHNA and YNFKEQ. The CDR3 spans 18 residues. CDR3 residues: CASSQSEQPWFGGNTIYF. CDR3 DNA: TGTGCCAGCAGCCAATCTGAACAGCCTTGGTTCGGTGGAAACACCATATATTTT.

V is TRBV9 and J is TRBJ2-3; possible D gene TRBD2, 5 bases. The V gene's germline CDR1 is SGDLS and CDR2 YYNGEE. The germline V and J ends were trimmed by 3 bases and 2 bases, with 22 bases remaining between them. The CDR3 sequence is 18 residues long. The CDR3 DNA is TGTGCCAGCAGCGGAGAACCAGAGGACTCGATGTACACAGATACGCAGTATTTT. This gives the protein CASSGEPEDSMYTDTQYF.

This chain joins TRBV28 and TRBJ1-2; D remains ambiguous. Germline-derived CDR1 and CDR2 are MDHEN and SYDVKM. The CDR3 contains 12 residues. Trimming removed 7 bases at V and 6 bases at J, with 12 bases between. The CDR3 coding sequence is TGTGCCAGCACAAAATGGCTGGATGGCTACACCTTC. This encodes CASTKWLDGYTF.

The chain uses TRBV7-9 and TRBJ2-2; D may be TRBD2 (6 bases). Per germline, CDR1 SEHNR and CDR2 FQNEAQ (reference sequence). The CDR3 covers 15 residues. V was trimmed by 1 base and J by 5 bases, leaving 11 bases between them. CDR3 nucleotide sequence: TGTGCCAGCAGCTTAGGGAGGGGAACGACCGGGGAGCTGTTTTTT. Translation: CASSLGRGTTGELFF.

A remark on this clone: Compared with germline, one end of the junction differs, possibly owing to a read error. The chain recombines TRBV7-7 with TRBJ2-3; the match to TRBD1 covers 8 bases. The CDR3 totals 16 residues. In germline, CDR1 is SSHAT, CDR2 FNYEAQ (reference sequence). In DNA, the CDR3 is TGTGCTAGCAGCCCCGGGGGCAGGGGGCCGGCAGATACGCAGTATTTT. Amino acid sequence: CASSPGGRGPADTQYF.

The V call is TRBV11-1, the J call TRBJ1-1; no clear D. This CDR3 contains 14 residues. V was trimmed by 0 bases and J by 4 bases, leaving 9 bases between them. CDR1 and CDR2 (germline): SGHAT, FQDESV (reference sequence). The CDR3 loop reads CASSLAWRGTEAFF. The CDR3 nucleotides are TGTGCCAGCAGCTTAGCGTGGAGAGGCACTGAAGCTTTCTTT.

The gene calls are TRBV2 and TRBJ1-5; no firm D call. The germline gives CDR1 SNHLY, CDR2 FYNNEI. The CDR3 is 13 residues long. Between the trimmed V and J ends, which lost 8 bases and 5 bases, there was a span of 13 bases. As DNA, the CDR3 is TGTGCCAGCCGGGGTGGGAATTATCAGCCCCAGCATTTT. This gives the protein CASRGGNYQPQHF.

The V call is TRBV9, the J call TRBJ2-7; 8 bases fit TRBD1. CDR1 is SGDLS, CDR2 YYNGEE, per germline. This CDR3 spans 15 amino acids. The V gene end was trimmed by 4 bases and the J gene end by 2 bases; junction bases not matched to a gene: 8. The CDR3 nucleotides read TGTGCCAGCAGCCCCTGGACAGGGTTGACCTACGAGCAGTACTTC. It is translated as CASSPWTGLTYEQYF.

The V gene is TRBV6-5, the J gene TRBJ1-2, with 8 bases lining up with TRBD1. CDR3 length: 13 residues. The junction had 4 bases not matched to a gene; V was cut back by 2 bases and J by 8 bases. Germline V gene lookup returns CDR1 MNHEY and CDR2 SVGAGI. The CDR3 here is CASSYQGADGYTF. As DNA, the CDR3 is TGTGCCAGCAGTTACCAGGGGGCAGACGGCTACACCTTC.

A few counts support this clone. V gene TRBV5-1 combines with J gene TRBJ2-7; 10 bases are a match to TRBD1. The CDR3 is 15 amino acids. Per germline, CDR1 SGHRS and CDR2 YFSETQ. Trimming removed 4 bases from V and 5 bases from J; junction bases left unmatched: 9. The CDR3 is CASSLGTGESDEQYF. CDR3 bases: TGCGCCAGCAGCCTCGGGACAGGGGAATCAGACGAGCAGTACTTC.

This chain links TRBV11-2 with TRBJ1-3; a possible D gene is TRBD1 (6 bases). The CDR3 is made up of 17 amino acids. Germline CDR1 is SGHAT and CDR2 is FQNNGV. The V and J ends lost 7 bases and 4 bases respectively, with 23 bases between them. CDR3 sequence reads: CASTPGRDKRRGNTIYF. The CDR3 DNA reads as TGTGCCAGCACCCCCGGGAGGGACAAACGAAGAGGAAACACCATATATTTT.